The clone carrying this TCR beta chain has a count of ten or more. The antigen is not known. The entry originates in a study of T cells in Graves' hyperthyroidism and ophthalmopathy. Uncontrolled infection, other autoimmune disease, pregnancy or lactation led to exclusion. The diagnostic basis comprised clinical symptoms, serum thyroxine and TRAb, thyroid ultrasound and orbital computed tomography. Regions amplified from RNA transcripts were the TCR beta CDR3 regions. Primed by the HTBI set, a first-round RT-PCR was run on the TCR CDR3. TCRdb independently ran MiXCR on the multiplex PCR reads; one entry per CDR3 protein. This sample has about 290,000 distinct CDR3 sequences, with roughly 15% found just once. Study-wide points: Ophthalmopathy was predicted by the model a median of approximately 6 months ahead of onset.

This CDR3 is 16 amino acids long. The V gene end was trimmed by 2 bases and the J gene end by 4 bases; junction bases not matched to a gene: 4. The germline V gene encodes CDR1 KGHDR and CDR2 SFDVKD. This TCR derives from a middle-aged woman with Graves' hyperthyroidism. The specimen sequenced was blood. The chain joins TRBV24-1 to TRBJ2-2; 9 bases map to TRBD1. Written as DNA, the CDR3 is TGTGCCACCAGTGATTCGGGACAGGGCGTCACCGGGGAGCTGTTTTTT. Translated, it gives CATSDSGQGVTGELFF.